This entry is about one TCR beta chain. The sample originates from a study of CD8 T cells in Susac syndrome. RNA was extracted with the RNeasy kit, and a quantity of 0.5 to 1 ug was reverse transcribed using random hexamers. The CDR3 of TCR beta was amplified by immunoSEQ multiplex PCR across 54 Vbeta and 13 Jbeta. TCRdb re-called the immunoSEQ multiplex PCR reads with MiXCR, one entry per CDR3 protein. The sample has about 180,000 distinct CDR3 sequences, around 95% seen once. CDR1 LNHDA and CDR2 SQIVND come from the germline V gene (reference sequence). Trimming stripped 5 bases from V and 5 bases from J, with 10 bases between. This CDR3 has 14 amino acids. Peripheral blood CD8+ and CD4+ T cells were profiled by TCR beta sequencing. It was treatment-naive patients with stable or active relapsing-remitting disease who made up the multiple sclerosis controls.

Sequenced sample: CD4+ T cells from PBMCs. This TCR came from a human donor with multiple sclerosis. The V and J genes are TRBV19 and TRBJ1-6; no definite D call. In DNA form, the CDR3 reads TGTGCCAGTAGTGGCGGGCGGGATAATTCACCCCTCCACTTT. This translates into CASSGGRDNSPLHF.